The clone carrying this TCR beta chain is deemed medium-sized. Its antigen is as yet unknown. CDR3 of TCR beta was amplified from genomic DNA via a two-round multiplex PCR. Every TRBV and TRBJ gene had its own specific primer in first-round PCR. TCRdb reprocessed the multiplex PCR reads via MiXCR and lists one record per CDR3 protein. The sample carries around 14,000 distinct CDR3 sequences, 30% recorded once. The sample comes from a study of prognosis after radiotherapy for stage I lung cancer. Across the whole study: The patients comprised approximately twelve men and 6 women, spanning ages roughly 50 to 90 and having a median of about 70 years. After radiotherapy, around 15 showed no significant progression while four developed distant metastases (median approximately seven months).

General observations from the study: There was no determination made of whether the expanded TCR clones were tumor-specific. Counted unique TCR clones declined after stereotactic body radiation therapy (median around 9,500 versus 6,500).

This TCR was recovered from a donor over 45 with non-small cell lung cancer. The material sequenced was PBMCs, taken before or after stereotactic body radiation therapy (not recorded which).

The CDR3: CASSQGGFYEQYF. CDR3 in DNA: TGTGCCAGCAGTCAAGGAGGGTTCTACGAGCAGTACTTC. V and J are TRBV27 and TRBJ2-7; possible D gene TRBD2, 6 bases. The CDR3 sequence is 13 residues long. V was clipped by 5 bases and J by 3 bases, with 11 bases between them. Germline lookup yields CDR1 MNHEY and CDR2 SMNVEV (reference sequence).